This TCR beta chain comes out of a study of blood T cell repertoires in COVID-19. Study-wide background: In each case, the material was cDNA or gDNA derived from T cells, B-cell-depleted T cells, or PBMCs.

This clone appeared a single time. The CDR3 is 14 residues long. CDR1 SGHTS and CDR2 YDEGEE come from the germline V gene. The J segment lost 1 base and the V segment lost 3 bases, leaving 3 bases of the junction unmatched. Source study methods: Reference gene primer amplification in the assay estimated nucleated cell counts. Profiling relied on immunoSEQ multiplex PCR, and the TCRdb table lists in-frame clones only, not all of them. Clone size and V and J calls were adopted from that table, with D and trimming inferred from the DNA. This sample carries approximately 150,000 clones, about 80% of them seen once, and the ten largest clones take approximately 3.6%.

The clonotype comes from a man between 65 and 85 years old who had recovered from COVID-19. Sequenced: peripheral blood. This chain uses TRBV5-8 with TRBJ2-5, with TRBD1 matching over 7 bases. CDR3 coding DNA: TGTGCCAGCAGCTCGGGACAGACCCAAGAGACCCAGTACTTC. Amino acids: CASSSGQTQETQYF.